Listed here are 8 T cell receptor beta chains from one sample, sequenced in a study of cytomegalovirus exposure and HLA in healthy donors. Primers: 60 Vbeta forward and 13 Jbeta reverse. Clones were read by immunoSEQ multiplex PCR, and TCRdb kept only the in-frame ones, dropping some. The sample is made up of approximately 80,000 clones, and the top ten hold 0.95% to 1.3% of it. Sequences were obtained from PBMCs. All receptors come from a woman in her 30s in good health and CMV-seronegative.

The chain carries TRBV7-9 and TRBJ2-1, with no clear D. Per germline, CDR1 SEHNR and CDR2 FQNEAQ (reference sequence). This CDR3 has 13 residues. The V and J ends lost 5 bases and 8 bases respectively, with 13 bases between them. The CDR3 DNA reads TGTGCCAGCAGCCCCAGGATTCAGGATGAGCAGTTCTTC. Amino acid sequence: CASSPRIQDEQFF.

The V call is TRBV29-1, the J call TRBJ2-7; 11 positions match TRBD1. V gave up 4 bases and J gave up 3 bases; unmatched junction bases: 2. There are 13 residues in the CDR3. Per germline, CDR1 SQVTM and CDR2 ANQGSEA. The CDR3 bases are TGCAGCGTTGCGGACAGGGGGCTCTACGAGCAGTACTTC. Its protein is CSVADRGLYEQYF.

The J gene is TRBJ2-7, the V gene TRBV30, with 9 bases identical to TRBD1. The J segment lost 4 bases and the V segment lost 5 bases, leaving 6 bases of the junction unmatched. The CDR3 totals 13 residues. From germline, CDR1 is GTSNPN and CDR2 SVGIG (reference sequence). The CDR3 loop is CAWAPGQGYEQYF. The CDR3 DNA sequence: TGTGCCTGGGCTCCGGGACAGGGTTACGAGCAGTACTTC.

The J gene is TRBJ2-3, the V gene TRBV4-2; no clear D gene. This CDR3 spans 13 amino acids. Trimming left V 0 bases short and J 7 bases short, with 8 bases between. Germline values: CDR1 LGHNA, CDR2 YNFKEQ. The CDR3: CASSQESSHTQYF. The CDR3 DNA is TGTGCCAGCAGCCAAGAAAGCTCCCATACGCAGTATTTT.

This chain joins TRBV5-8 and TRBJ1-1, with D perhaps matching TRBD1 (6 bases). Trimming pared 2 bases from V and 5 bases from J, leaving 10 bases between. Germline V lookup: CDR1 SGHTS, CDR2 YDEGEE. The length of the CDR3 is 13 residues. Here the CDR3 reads CASSFDRITEAFF. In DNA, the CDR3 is TGTGCCAGCAGCTTCGACAGGATAACTGAAGCTTTCTTT.

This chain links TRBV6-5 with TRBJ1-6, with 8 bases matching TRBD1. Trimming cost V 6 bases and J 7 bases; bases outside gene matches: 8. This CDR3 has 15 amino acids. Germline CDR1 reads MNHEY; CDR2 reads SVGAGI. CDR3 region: CASSSGQGINSPLHF. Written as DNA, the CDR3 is TGTGCCAGCAGCAGCGGACAGGGAATAAATTCACCCCTCCACTTT.

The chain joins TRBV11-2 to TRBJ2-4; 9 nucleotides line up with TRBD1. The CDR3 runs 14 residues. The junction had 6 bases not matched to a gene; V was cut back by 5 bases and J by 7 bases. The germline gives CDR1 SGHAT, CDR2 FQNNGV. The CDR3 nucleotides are TGTGCCAGCAGCCGGGACAGGGATGTGAACATTCAGTACTTC. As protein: CASSRDRDVNIQYF.

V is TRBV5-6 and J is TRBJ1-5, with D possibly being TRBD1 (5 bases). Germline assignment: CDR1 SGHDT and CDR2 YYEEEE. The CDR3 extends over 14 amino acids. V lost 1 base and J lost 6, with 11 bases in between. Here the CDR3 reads CASSLSRVVQPQHF. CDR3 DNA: TGTGCCAGCAGCTTGAGCAGGGTAGTTCAGCCCCAGCATTTT.